This TCR beta chain was sequenced for a study of technical replicates of blood from a few donors. Only in-frame clones appear in the TCRdb table, and some are missing; sequencing was by immunoSEQ multiplex PCR. The sample has roughly 79,000 clones; roughly four fifths are singletons. The V end lost 2 bases, the J end lost 1 base, and 8 bases lay between the germline ends. CDR3 size: 15 residues. Germline V lookup: CDR1 SGHTA, CDR2 FQGNSA. The TCR originated in a human donor in good health. Some clones in this sample may be carry-over from other donors' samples. The V gene is TRBV7-2, the J gene TRBJ2-2; D gene unclear. Sequencing was performed on PBMCs. CDR3 in DNA: TGTGCCAGCAGCTTATCATACAAGAACACCGGGGAGCTGTTTTTT. Protein product: CASSLSYKNTGELFF.